A single sample is the source of the 3 T cell receptor beta chains below, sequenced in a study of technical replicates of blood from four donors. Method: immunoSEQ multiplex PCR; TCRdb's copy keeps in-frame clones and lacks some. This sample carries around 69,000 clones, approximately 90% of them seen once, and the ten largest clones take under 6%. Sequenced sample: PBMCs. Source of these receptors: a human donor in good health. Some clones in this sample may be carry-over from other donors' samples.

The genes are TRBV7-6 and TRBJ2-1; weak D call: TRBD2 (6 bases). The CDR3 covers 16 residues. CDR1 and CDR2 from the germline V gene are SGHVS and FNYEAQ. The V end was cut by 5 bases, the J end by 9 bases, with 23 bases between. CDR3 protein: CASSLPGLIKDSEQFF. CDR3 nucleotides: TGTGCCAGCAGCCTCCCGGGACTCATTAAAGATAGTGAGCAGTTCTTC.

V gene TRBV11-3 combines with J gene TRBJ2-5, with D maybe TRBD2 (7 bases). Germline V gene lookup returns CDR1 SGHNT and CDR2 YENEEA. V lost 5 bases to trimming and J lost 1 base, with 11 bases between them. The CDR3 length is 14 residues. CDR3 DNA sequence: TGTGCCAGCAGCGAAGGGGGGGGCCAAGAGACCCAGTACTTC. Its translation is CASSEGGGQETQYF.

This chain uses TRBV14 with TRBJ1-3; D is unclear. CDR1 and CDR2 (germline): SGHDN, FVKESK. Trimming shortened V by 1 base and J by 9 bases, and 4 bases separated the two germline ends. The CDR3 consists of 11 residues. For the CDR3, the DNA is TGTGCCAGCAGCCAAGCGGTCACCATATATTTT. Protein product: CASSQAVTIYF.